What follows are 32 T cell receptor beta chains derived from one specimen sequenced in a study of shared clonotypes between healthy human individuals. Repertoires were generated with immunoSEQ multiplex PCR, while TCRdb's copy carries only in-frame clones and drops some. The sample gives fewer than 1.4 million clones, around 78% of which show up once; around 0.6% is in the top ten. The sequencing sample was made of memory CD4+ T cells from PBMCs. Stated subset: CD45RA-negative fraction. These TCRs come from a man younger than 35 in good health. Some clones in this sample may be carry-over from other donors' samples.

The chain is built from TRBV28 and TRBJ1-2, with 7 nucleotides matching TRBD1. CDR3 length equals 13 residues. Germline V gives CDR1 MDHEN, CDR2 SYDVKM. J lost 4 bases, V lost 6 bases, and 5 bases had no gene match. The CDR3 region has the DNA TGTGCCAGCAGGGGGACAGACCGCTATGGCTACACCTTC. Amino acid sequence: CASRGTDRYGYTF.

V gene TRBV7-6 combines with J gene TRBJ2-1, with 7 bases fitting TRBD1. Trimming at V came to 1 base and at J to 3 bases, leaving 3 bases not matched to a gene. The length of the CDR3 is 15 residues. Germline V gene data show CDR1 as SGHVS and CDR2 as FNYEAQ. The chain's CDR3 is CASSLGRTGYNEQFF. CDR3 DNA: TGTGCCAGCAGCTTAGGCAGGACAGGCTACAATGAGCAGTTCTTC.

This chain connects TRBV4-1 to TRBJ2-7, with 7 bases lining up with TRBD1. Germline CDR1 reads MGHRA; CDR2 reads YSYEKL. This CDR3 comprises 16 residues. V was pared by 3 bases and J by 2 bases, with 10 bases of the junction left unmatched. The CDR3 DNA reads as TGCGCCAGCAGCCATACACCGGGACAGAGAACCTACGAGCAGTACTTC. Its protein product is CASSHTPGQRTYEQYF.

V is TRBV29-1 and J is TRBJ1-1; 8 positions match TRBD1. J gave up 4 bases and V 7 bases, and 5 bases lay outside the gene matches. This CDR3 is built from 12 residues. CDR1 is SQVTM, CDR2 ANQGSEA, per germline. CDR3 sequence reads: CSDLTGGTEAFF. Here the CDR3 DNA reads TGCAGCGATCTAACAGGGGGCACTGAAGCTTTCTTT.

The chain carries TRBV19 and TRBJ2-1; TRBD2 matches 9 bases. The germline CDR1 and CDR2 sequences are LNHDA and SQIVND (reference sequence). V lost 6 bases and J lost 6; bases outside the gene matches: 9. This CDR3 is 15 amino acids long. The CDR3 DNA reads as TGTGCCAGTAGACGACTAGCGGCTTACTTCAATGAGCAGTTCTTC. Its protein is CASRRLAAYFNEQFF.

The rearrangement joins TRBV25-1 to TRBJ2-1, with 7 bases fitting TRBD1. The V segment lost 2 bases and the J segment 6 bases; nucleotides outside the gene matches: 10. The CDR3 has 16 residues. CDR1 and CDR2 (germline): MGHDK, SYGVNS. This CDR3 is CASSEPGGRLGNEQFF. The CDR3 DNA reads TGTGCCAGCAGTGAACCAGGGGGTCGTTTGGGCAATGAGCAGTTCTTC.

The V call is TRBV5-4, the J call TRBJ2-1; TRBD1 matches 9 bases. The CDR3 has 17 residues. V dropped 4 bases and J dropped 0; count of bases not matched to a gene: 8. From germline, CDR1 is SGHNT and CDR2 YYREEE (reference sequence). The CDR3 nucleotides read TGTGCCAGCAGCCTGGGACAGGGAGCTCGCTCCTACAATGAGCAGTTCTTC. It is translated as CASSLGQGARSYNEQFF.

On this clone itself: This CDR3 is also generated by other DNA sequences in the sample. The chain uses TRBV30 and TRBJ2-2; no firm D call. CDR3 length: 11 residues. V dropped 5 bases and J dropped 3 bases, with 4 bases sitting between them. Germline CDR1 is GTSNPN and CDR2 is SVGIG (reference sequence). CDR3 in amino acids: CAWSDTGELFF. In DNA, the CDR3 is TGTGCCTGGTCAGACACCGGGGAGCTGTTTTTT.

This clone was picked up a small number of times. J is TRBJ1-5 and V is TRBV29-1; D possibly corresponds to TRBD1 (5 bases). Per germline, CDR1 SQVTM and CDR2 ANQGSEA. The CDR3 is 14 residues long. Between the trimmed V and J ends, which lost 0 bases and 6 bases, there was a span of 12 bases. The DNA for the CDR3 is TGCAGCGTTGAAGACTCTACAGGCGGTCAGCCCCAGCATTTT. Translating gives CSVEDSTGGQPQHF.

V gene TRBV7-2 combines with J gene TRBJ2-7, with TRBD1 matching 7 bases. The trim removed 6 bases at V and 2 bases at J, leaving 4 bases unmatched. Germline lookup yields CDR1 SGHTA and CDR2 FQGNSA. The CDR3 is 13 amino acids. CDR3 DNA: TGTGCCAGCAGTCGGGACAGTCCCTACGAGCAGTACTTC. Residues: CASSRDSPYEQYF.

This clone was recorded at least ten times. The gene calls are TRBV9 and TRBJ2-5, with 11 bases identical to TRBD1. Germline V gene lookup returns CDR1 SGDLS and CDR2 YYNGEE. The V segment lost 4 bases and the J segment 1 base; nucleotides outside the gene matches: 3. This CDR3 is built from 15 residues. The CDR3 DNA sequence: TGTGCCAGCAGCTTAGGACAGGGGGCCCAAGAGACCCAGTACTTC. Protein: CASSLGQGAQETQYF.

To note about this clone: Other DNA sequences in this specimen translate into the identical CDR3. The chain recombines TRBV28 with TRBJ2-7; 9 bases are a match to TRBD1. The length of the CDR3 is 12 residues. Per the germline V gene, CDR1 is MDHEN and CDR2 is SYDVKM. J gave up 3 bases and V 6 bases, and 0 bases lay outside the gene matches. The CDR3 loop is CASRDRGYEQYF. CDR3 DNA sequence: TGTGCCAGCAGGGACAGGGGCTACGAGCAGTACTTC. The full variable domain, its missing parts supplied by reference TRBV28 and TRBJ2-7, is DVKVTQSSRYLVKRTGEKVFLECVQDMDHENMFWYRQDPGLGLRLIYFSYDVKMKEKGDIPEGYSVSREKKERFSLILESASTNQTSMYLCASRDRGYEQYFGPGTRLTVT.

In regard to this clone: Distinct nucleotide sequences in the sample also encode this CDR3. V and J are TRBV7-2 and TRBJ1-5; D call uncertain. Trimming stripped 2 bases from V and 4 bases from J, with 6 bases between. CDR3 length equals 13 residues. Germline CDR1 is SGHTA and CDR2 is FQGNSA. The CDR3 protein is CASSLSQNQPQHF. The CDR3, as DNA: TGTGCCAGCAGCTTAAGTCAGAATCAGCCCCAGCATTTT.

This chain links TRBV19 with TRBJ1-5, with D possibly matching TRBD1 (6 bases). Germline CDR1 reads LNHDA; CDR2 reads SQIVND (reference sequence). V was shortened by 7 bases and J by 5 bases, with 21 bases between the two germline ends. This CDR3 region has 16 residues. CDR3 loop: CASKVDGQSLDQPQHF. DNA of the CDR3: TGTGCCAGTAAGGTAGATGGACAGAGTTTAGATCAGCCCCAGCATTTT.

This clone was counted once. The genes are TRBV5-1 and TRBJ2-5; 9 nucleotides match TRBD1. The DNA end favors TRBJ2-7, so the J call may be wrong. This CDR3 spans 14 amino acids. CDR1 SGHRS and CDR2 YFSETQ come from the germline V gene. Here the CDR3 reads CASSLTDRGYEQYF. The CDR3 nucleotides read TGCGCCAGCAGCTTAACGGACAGGGGTTACGAGCAGTACTTC.

This clone turned up a few times. The chain has TRBV7-3 and TRBJ1-2, with a possible D match to TRBD1 (5 bases). The CDR3 totals 14 residues. CDR1 SGHTA and CDR2 FQGTGA come from the germline V gene. Trimming took 5 bases from V and 0 from J, leaving 10 bases between them. CDR3 sequence reads: CASSPQGANYGYTF. For the CDR3, the DNA is TGTGCCAGCAGCCCCCAGGGAGCTAACTATGGCTACACCTTC. The complete variable domain, with remaining parts taken from reference TRBV7-3 and TRBJ1-2, reads GAGVSQTPSNKVTEKGKYVELRCDPISGHTALYWYRQSLGQGPEFLIYFQGTGAADDSGLPNDRFFAVRPEGSVSTLKIQRTERGDSAVYLCASSPQGANYGYTFGSGTRLTVV.

A few counts support this clone. V and J are TRBV28 and TRBJ2-5; 8 bases map to TRBD2. Germline CDR1 reads MDHEN; CDR2 reads SYDVKM. The junction had 15 bases not matched to a gene; V was cut back by 4 bases and J by 11 bases. This CDR3 is 15 amino acids long. This CDR3 reads CASSSPSGSVYKQYF. The DNA of the CDR3 is TGTGCCAGCAGTTCCCCGAGCGGGAGCGTATATAAGCAGTACTTC.

The chain combines TRBV6-4 with TRBJ2-4; 10 positions match TRBD1. V gave up 7 bases and J gave up 2 bases; unmatched junction bases: 8. There are 16 residues in the CDR3. Germline lookup yields CDR1 MRHNA and CDR2 SNTAGT. The CDR3 region is CASTKTGGRPKNIQYF. The CDR3 bases are TGTGCCAGCACTAAGACAGGGGGCCGACCCAAAAACATTCAGTACTTC.

This chain links TRBV7-9 with TRBJ2-3; the D is unclear. V lost 5 bases to trimming and J lost 1 base, with 16 bases between them. CDR3 length: 16 amino acids. Germline assignment: CDR1 SEHNR and CDR2 FQNEAQ (reference sequence). The CDR3 nucleotides read TGTGCCAGCAGCCCCACGACCCCGTGGGGCACAGATACGCAGTATTTT. Amino acids: CASSPTTPWGTDTQYF.

V is TRBV5-4 and J is TRBJ2-1; tentative D call: TRBD1 (5 bases). Germline-derived CDR1 and CDR2 are SGHNT and YYREEE (reference sequence). CDR3 length equals 14 residues. V lost 3 bases to trimming and J lost 5 bases, with 12 bases between them. CDR3 sequence: CASSYDRSNNEQFF. CDR3 DNA sequence: TGTGCCAGCAGCTACGACAGATCAAACAATGAGCAGTTCTTC.

CDR3 nucleotides: TGTGCCAGCAGCGTAGCTGGACAGGAGACAGATACGCAGTATTTT. This gives the protein CASSVAGQETDTQYF. This sequence joins TRBV9 and TRBJ2-3, with 7 bases aligning to TRBD1. V was clipped by 0 bases and J by 3 bases; unmatched bases: 4. Germline V gene data show CDR1 as SGDLS and CDR2 as YYNGEE. CDR3 length: 15 amino acids.

The chain has TRBV2 and TRBJ1-2; no clear D. Germline values: CDR1 SNHLY, CDR2 FYNNEI. The V gene lost 2 bases and the J gene lost 4 bases, with 14 bases spanning the gap. The CDR3 has 15 amino acids. The CDR3 bases are TGTGCCAGCAGTGAAATGAGGGCATGGGTCTATGGCTACACCTTC. Its translation: CASSEMRAWVYGYTF.

The V gene is TRBV5-4, the J gene TRBJ2-3, with TRBD2 identical over 11 bases. V trimming: 4 bases; J trimming: 6 bases; junction bases outside the gene matches: 10. This CDR3 comprises 16 residues. In germline, CDR1 is SGHNT, CDR2 YYREEE (reference sequence). The CDR3 sequence is CASSVGLAGSQDTQYF. The CDR3 nucleotides are TGTGCCAGCAGCGTTGGACTAGCGGGTTCTCAGGATACGCAGTATTTT.

This clone was seen once. This chain links TRBV21-1 with TRBJ2-1; the table's D gene call, TRBD2, was not cross checked with the DNA. TRBV21-1 is a recognized pseudogene. The CDR3 spans 18 residues. The DNA for the CDR3 is TGTGCCAGCAGCAAAGTGACGTCAAGCGGGAGGGCCCGCAATGAGCAGTTCTTC. Translated, it gives CASSKVTSSGRARNEQFF.

Concerning this clone itself: At one boundary the junction diverges from the germline segment, which might be a read error. This sequence joins TRBV11-2 and TRBJ2-7, with D perhaps matching TRBD2 (5 bases). Germline CDR1 and CDR2: SGHAT and FQNNGV. The CDR3 consists of 14 residues. The DNA for the CDR3 is TGTGCCAGCAGCTTAGGCCTAGCCTCCAACGAGCAGTACTTC. Translated: CASSLGLASNEQYF. The complete variable domain, with remaining parts taken from reference TRBV11-2 and TRBJ2-7, reads EAGVAQSPRYKIIEKRQSVAFWCNPISGHATLYWYQQILGQGPKLLIQFQNNGVVDDSQLPKDRFSAERLKGVDSTLKIQPAKLEDSAVYLCASSLGLASNEQYFGPGTRLTVT.

There are a few counts of this clone. Other DNA sequences in this specimen translate into the identical CDR3. The rearrangement links TRBV5-1 to TRBJ2-2, with D perhaps TRBD1 (5 bases). The V gene's germline CDR1 is SGHRS and CDR2 YFSETQ. V was trimmed by 2 bases and J by 0 bases, leaving 8 bases between them. The CDR3 spans 15 residues. CDR3 in DNA: TGCGCCAGCAGCTTTTCAGGGACGAACACCGGGGAGCTGTTTTTT. This codes for CASSFSGTNTGELFF.

The chain is built from TRBV7-9 and TRBJ2-3; D is possibly TRBD2 (5 bases). Trimming took off 1 base at V and 2 bases at J, with 13 bases between the two ends. This CDR3 has 16 residues. Germline V gene sequence: CDR1 SEHNR, CDR2 FQNEAQ (reference sequence). The chain's CDR3 is CASSLEDSAHTDTQYF. CDR3 nucleotides: TGTGCCAGCAGCTTAGAAGATAGCGCCCACACAGATACGCAGTATTTT. The whole variable domain, remainder taken from reference TRBV7-9 and TRBJ2-3, is DTGVSQNPRHKITKRGQNVTFRCDPISEHNRLYWYRQTLGQGPEFLTYFQNEAQLEKSRLLSDRFSAERPKGSFSTLEIQRTEQGDSAMYLCASSLEDSAHTDTQYFGPGTRLTVL.

V usage is TRBV5-4 and J usage is TRBJ1-1; D ambiguous. The CDR3 spans 15 residues. Germline CDR1 is SGHNT and CDR2 is YYREEE (reference sequence). With 3 bases removed from V and 4 bases from J, the gap between germline ends came to 16 bases. DNA of the CDR3: TGTGCCAGCAGCTCTCTCGGAGCCTGGTTCACTGAAGCTTTCTTT. Residues: CASSSLGAWFTEAFF.

Worth noting for this clone: This likely came from a read error, as a far larger clone is one base away. The chain employs TRBV5-5 and TRBJ1-2; D gene unclear. V was shortened by 0 bases and J by 2 bases, with 5 bases between the two germline ends. Looked up from germline, CDR1 is SGHKS and CDR2 is YYEKEE (reference sequence). This CDR3 is 13 amino acids long. The CDR3 is CASSLAGNYGYTF. The CDR3, as DNA: TGTGCCAGCAGCTTGGCTGGGAACTATGGCTACACCTTC.

V is TRBV28 and J is TRBJ2-4, with D possibly TRBD1 on 5 matching bases. The CDR3 length is 15 residues. Per the germline V gene, CDR1 is MDHEN and CDR2 is SYDVKM. Trimming pared 5 bases from V and 1 base from J, leaving 12 bases between. Here the CDR3 reads CASSPGGAAKNIQYF. CDR3 bases: TGTGCCAGCAGTCCCGGTGGGGCCGCCAAAAACATTCAGTACTTC. Full variable domain (outside the CDR3, taken from reference TRBV28 and TRBJ2-4): DVKVTQSSRYLVKRTGEKVFLECVQDMDHENMFWYRQDPGLGLRLIYFSYDVKMKEKGDIPEGYSVSREKKERFSLILESASTNQTSMYLCASSPGGAAKNIQYFGAGTRLSVL.

This clone was detected ten times or more. The CDR3 nucleotides are TGCAGTGCTACCCTAGGCTACGAGCAGTACTTC. It is translated as CSATLGYEQYF. The chain has TRBV20-1 and TRBJ2-7; no clear D. Germline CDR1 DFQATT, CDR2 SNEGSKA (reference sequence). The CDR3 covers 11 residues. Trimming stripped 4 bases from V and 3 bases from J, with 7 bases between.

With respect to this clone: Other DNA variants within this sample encode the same CDR3. The chain carries TRBV29-1 and TRBJ1-2, with 9 bases fitting TRBD1. The germline gives CDR1 SQVTM, CDR2 ANQGSEA. The CDR3 extends over 13 amino acids. V lost 3 bases, J lost 5 bases, and 4 bases stayed unmatched. CDR3 nucleotides: TGCAGCGTTGAGGGACAGGGTTTTTATGGCTACACCTTC. Translating gives CSVEGQGFYGYTF.